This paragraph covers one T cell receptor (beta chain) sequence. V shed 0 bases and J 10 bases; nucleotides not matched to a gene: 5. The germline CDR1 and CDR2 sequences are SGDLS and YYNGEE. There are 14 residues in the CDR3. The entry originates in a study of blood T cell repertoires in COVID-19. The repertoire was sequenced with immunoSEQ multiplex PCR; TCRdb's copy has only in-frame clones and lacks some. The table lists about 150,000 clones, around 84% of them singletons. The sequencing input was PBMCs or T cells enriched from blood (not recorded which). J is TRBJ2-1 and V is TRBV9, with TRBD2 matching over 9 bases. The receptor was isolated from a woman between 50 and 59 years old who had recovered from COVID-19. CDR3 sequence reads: CASSVDLAGKEQFF. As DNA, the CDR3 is TGTGCCAGCAGCGTAGATCTAGCGGGGAAGGAGCAGTTCTTC.